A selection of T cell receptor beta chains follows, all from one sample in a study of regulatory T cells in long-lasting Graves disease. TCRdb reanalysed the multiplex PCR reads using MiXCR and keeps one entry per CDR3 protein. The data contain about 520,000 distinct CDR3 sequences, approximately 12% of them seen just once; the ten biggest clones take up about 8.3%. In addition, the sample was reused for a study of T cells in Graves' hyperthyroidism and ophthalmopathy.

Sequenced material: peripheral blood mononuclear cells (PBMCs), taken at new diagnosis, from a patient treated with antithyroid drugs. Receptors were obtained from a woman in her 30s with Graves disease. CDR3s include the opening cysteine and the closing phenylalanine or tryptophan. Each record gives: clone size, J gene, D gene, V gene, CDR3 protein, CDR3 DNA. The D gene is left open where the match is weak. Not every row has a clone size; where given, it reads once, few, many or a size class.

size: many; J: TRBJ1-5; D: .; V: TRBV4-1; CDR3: CASSQDRGGQPQHF; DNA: TGCGCCAGCAGCCAAGACAGGGGAGGTCAGCCCCAGCATTTT
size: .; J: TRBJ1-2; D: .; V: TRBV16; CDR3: CASRPGARGSYTF; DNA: TGTGCCAGCAGGCCTGGCGCCCGAGGGAGCTACACCTTC
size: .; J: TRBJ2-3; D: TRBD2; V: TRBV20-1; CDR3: CSARAGGPRTDTQYF; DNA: TGCAGTGCTAGGGCGGGAGGGCCCAGGACAGATACGCAGTATTTT
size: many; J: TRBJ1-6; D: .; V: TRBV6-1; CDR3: CASILPGVNNSPLHF; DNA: TGTGCCAGCATTCTGCCGGGGGTCAATAATTCACCCCTCCACTTT
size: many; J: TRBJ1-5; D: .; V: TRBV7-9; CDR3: CASSLGSGASNSNQPQHF; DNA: TGTGCCAGCAGCCTCGGGTCAGGGGCGAGTAATAGCAATCAGCCCCAGCATTTT
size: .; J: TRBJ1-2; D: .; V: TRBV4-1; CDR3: CASSHGSPNYGYTF; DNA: TGCGCCAGCAGCCATGGATCACCCAACTATGGCTACACCTTC
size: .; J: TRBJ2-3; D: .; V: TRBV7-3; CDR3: CASSQGQDTQYF; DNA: TGTGCCAGCAGCCAGGGTCAAGATACGCAGTATTTT
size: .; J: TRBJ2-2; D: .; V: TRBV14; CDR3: CASKRGASTGELFF; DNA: TGTGCCAGTAAAAGGGGGGCGAGCACCGGGGAGCTGTTTTTT
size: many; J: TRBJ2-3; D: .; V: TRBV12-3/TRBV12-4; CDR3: CASTQNRVGADTQYF; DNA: TGTGCCAGCACTCAAAACAGGGTTGGCGCAGATACGCAGTATTTT
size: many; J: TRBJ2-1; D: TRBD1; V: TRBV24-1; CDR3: CATSETLTGEREQFF; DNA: TGTGCCACCAGTGAGACACTTACAGGGGAACGTGAGCAGTTCTTC
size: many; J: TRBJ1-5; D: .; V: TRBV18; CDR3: CASSPEQAQPQHF; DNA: TGTGCCAGCTCACCCGAACAGGCTCAGCCCCAGCATTTT
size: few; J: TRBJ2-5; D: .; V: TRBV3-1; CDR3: CASSHLGGRVQETQYF; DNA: TGTGCCAGCAGCCACCTAGGGGGAAGGGTCCAAGAGACCCAGTACTTC
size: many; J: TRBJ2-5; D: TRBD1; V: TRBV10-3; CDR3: CAIRQTGGAGETQYF; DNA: TGTGCCATCAGACAGACAGGGGGCGCGGGGGAGACCCAGTACTTC
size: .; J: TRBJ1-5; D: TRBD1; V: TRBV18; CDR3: CASSPSTGTGPQPQHF; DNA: TGTGCCAGCTCACCATCTACGGGGACAGGCCCTCAGCCCCAGCATTTT
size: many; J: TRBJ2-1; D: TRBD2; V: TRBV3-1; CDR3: CASSPEAGGYYNEQFF; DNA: TGTGCCAGCAGCCCCGAGGCGGGGGGTTACTACAATGAGCAGTTCTTC
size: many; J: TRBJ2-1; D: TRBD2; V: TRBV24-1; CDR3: CATSDQAGWGPYNEQFF; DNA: TGTGCCACCAGTGATCAAGCGGGGTGGGGCCCCTACAATGAGCAGTTCTTC
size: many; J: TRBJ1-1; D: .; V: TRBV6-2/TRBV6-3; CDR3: CASSYALVNTEAFF; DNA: TGTGCCAGCAGTTACGCCTTGGTGAACACTGAAGCTTTCTTT
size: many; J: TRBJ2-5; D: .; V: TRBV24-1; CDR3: CATSAQGAGQETQYF; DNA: TGTGCCACCAGTGCCCAAGGCGCGGGACAAGAGACCCAGTACTTC
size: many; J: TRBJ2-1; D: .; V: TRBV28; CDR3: CASSFRDEQFF; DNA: TGTGCCAGCAGTTTTCGTGATGAGCAGTTCTTC
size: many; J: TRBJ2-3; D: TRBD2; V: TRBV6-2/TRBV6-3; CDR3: CASSYPTGLAGRDTQYF; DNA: TGTGCCAGCAGTTACCCGACGGGACTAGCGGGACGTGATACGCAGTATTTT
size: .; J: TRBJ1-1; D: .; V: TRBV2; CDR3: CASAVGLDGAFF; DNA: TGTGCCAGCGCCGTAGGATTAGACGGAGCTTTCTTT
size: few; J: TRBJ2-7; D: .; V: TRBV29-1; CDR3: CSVLRGSGYEQYF; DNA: TGCAGCGTTTTGAGGGGTTCCGGGTACGAGCAGTACTTC
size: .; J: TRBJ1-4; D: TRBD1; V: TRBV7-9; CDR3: CASSLAGQGASEKLFF; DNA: TGTGCCAGCAGCTTAGCGGGACAGGGGGCGAGTGAAAAACTGTTTTTT
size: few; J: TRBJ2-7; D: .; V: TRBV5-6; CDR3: CASSLEEIPYEQYF; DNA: TGTGCCAGCAGCTTGGAGGAGATCCCATACGAGCAGTACTTC
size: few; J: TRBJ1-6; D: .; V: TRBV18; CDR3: CASSPSNGEPLHF; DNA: TGTGCCAGCTCACCCTCGAACGGGGAGCCCCTCCACTTT
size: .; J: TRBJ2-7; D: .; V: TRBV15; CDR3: CATSGDLVTAGGEQYF; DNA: TGTGCCACCAGCGGAGATCTAGTCACTGCTGGGGGGGAGCAGTACTTC
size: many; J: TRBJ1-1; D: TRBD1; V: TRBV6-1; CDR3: CASSPTGKVGNTEAFF; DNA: TGTGCCAGCAGCCCGACAGGGAAGGTAGGGAACACTGAAGCTTTCTTT
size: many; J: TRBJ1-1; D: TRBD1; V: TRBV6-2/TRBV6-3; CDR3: CASTKWEGARGTEAFF; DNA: TGTGCCAGCACCAAATGGGAGGGGGCGCGAGGGACTGAAGCTTTCTTT
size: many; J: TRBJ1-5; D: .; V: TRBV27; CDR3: CASRHGGPNQPQHF; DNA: TGTGCCAGCAGGCACGGGGGGCCCAATCAGCCCCAGCATTTT
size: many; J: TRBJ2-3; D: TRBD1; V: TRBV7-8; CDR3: CASSLWPGGSRGYTQYF; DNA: TGTGCCAGCAGCTTATGGCCAGGGGGCTCAAGGGGGTATACGCAGTATTTT